This is a list of T cell receptor beta chains from one sample in a study of OX40 agonist ivuxolimab in advanced cancers. Measured with immunoSEQ multiplex PCR; TCRdb has only the in-frame clones, and not every one. The data hold some 60,000 clones, with roughly nine tenths observed a single time. The sample here was CD4+ or CD8+ T cells sorted from blood, taken in a trial of the OX40 agonist ivuxolimab. The receptor set was obtained from an adult with an advanced solid tumor such as melanoma, head and neck, liver or kidney cancer. Both conserved end residues are part of each CDR3. Fields, in order: V gene, J gene, CDR3 protein.

V: TRBV28; J: TRBJ1-5; CDR3: CASRVGLQPQHF
V: TRBV28; J: TRBJ2-2; CDR3: CATLTGNTGELFF
V: TRBV6-6; J: TRBJ2-7; CDR3: CASSPRDYEQYF
V: TRBV5-6; J: TRBJ2-7; CDR3: CASSLLQRETYEQYF
V: TRBV19; J: TRBJ2-7; CDR3: CASSITGTYEQYF
V: TRBV28; J: TRBJ2-7; CDR3: CASSSFSGTYEQYF
V: TRBV27; J: TRBJ2-7; CDR3: CASSQPGRFDEQYF
V: TRBV19; J: TRBJ2-1; CDR3: CASSNTRTSGSSYNEQFF
V: TRBV2; J: TRBJ2-7; CDR3: CASRPRQPSYEQYF
V: TRBV19; J: TRBJ1-5; CDR3: CASSKGSQPQHF
V: TRBV10-3; J: TRBJ1-5; CDR3: CAISEGERVGQPQHF
V: TRBV11-2; J: TRBJ2-1; CDR3: CASSSLAGAISYNEQFF
V: TRBV27; J: TRBJ2-7; CDR3: CASRPLWLLEGSYEQYF
V: TRBV28; J: TRBJ1-1; CDR3: CASSTLGGGDTEAFF
V: TRBV10-3; J: TRBJ2-7; CDR3: CAMNSDPSYEQYF
V: TRBV5-1; J: TRBJ1-6; CDR3: CASSLEDRDNSPLHF
V: TRBV7-9; J: TRBJ1-3; CDR3: CASSLGDRAPNSGNTIYF
V: TRBV7-9; J: TRBJ2-1; CDR3: CASSLKSWQGRGNEQFF
V: TRBV5-1; J: TRBJ2-5; CDR3: CASSLDGETQYF
V: TRBV5-8; J: TRBJ1-5; CDR3: CATNPWGGGQPQHF
V: TRBV10-2; J: TRBJ2-3; CDR3: CASSDLRARADTQYF
V: TRBV28; J: TRBJ1-1; CDR3: CASSLLGTNTEAFF
V: TRBV7-8; J: TRBJ1-1; CDR3: CASSLRTTNTEAFF
V: TRBV5-8; J: TRBJ2-3; CDR3: CASNLRGSTDTQYF
V: TRBV5-8; J: TRBJ2-3; CDR3: CASSLGGLRDTQYF
V: TRBV6-6; J: TRBJ2-1; CDR3: CASSTRGNNEQFF
V: TRBV4-1; J: TRBJ2-7; CDR3: CASSPGPNTVEQYF
V: TRBV2; J: TRBJ1-5; CDR3: CASREGTVGNQPQHF
V: TRBV6-5; J: TRBJ2-1; CDR3: CASRPWDINNEQFF
V: TRBV30; J: TRBJ2-3; CDR3: CAWNTRRQGGTDTQYF
V: TRBV14; J: TRBJ2-7; CDR3: CASSQVKGKLSYEQYF
V: TRBV7-2; J: TRBJ2-7; CDR3: CASSLRGSGNYEQYF
V: TRBV5-5; J: TRBJ2-2; CDR3: CASSLGHRSNTGELFF
V: TRBV19; J: TRBJ2-7; CDR3: CASSIVTGNEQYF
V: TRBV30; J: TRBJ2-3; CDR3: CAWRGAGDTQYF
V: TRBV30; J: TRBJ2-1; CDR3: CACQGERTGSSYNEQFF
V: TRBV28; J: TRBJ1-2; CDR3: CASSFVEAVVQADGYTF
V: TRBV10-2; J: TRBJ2-2; CDR3: CASRSSGRGNTGELFF
V: TRBV28; J: TRBJ2-1; CDR3: CASSFFSREQFF
V: TRBV6-1; J: TRBJ2-7; CDR3: CASSADLAGGSYEQYF
V: TRBV27; J: TRBJ1-2; CDR3: CASSIQQGFGGYTF
V: TRBV16; J: TRBJ1-5; CDR3: CASSQSLTGGANQPQHF
V: TRBV7-9; J: TRBJ2-7; CDR3: CASSSGTGTYEQYF
V: TRBV6-4; J: TRBJ2-1; CDR3: CASSVVAGTYNEQFF
V: TRBV6-1; J: TRBJ2-3; CDR3: CASRRAYDTDTQYF
V: TRBV4-2; J: TRBJ1-5; CDR3: CASSQERFSNQPQHF
V: TRBV11-2; J: TRBJ1-1; CDR3: CASSTTVGGQSAFF
V: TRBV6-5; J: TRBJ1-3; CDR3: CASSQPGSSGNTIYF